These T cell receptor beta chains were read from a single sample in a study of blood T cell repertoires in COVID-19. The assay was immunoSEQ multiplex PCR, and TCRdb's table has in-frame clones only and misses some. The table shows 200,000 to 250,000 clones, with roughly 80% occurring only once. Input material: peripheral blood. These receptors were taken from a young woman with acute or convalescent COVID-19. Each CDR3 is given with its conserved first and last residue. D genes are given only for firm matches. Some rows mark clone size as missing; the rest say once, few, many or name a class of expanded clone.

-,TRBJ2-5,TRBD2,TRBV30,CAWKYAGGETQYF,TGTGCCTGGAAATACGCGGGAGGCGAGACCCAGTACTTC
-,TRBJ2-1,TRBD2,TRBV5-1,CASSLGGRAQEQFF,TGCGCCAGCAGCTTGGGCGGGAGGGCCCAGGAGCAGTTCTTC
-,TRBJ2-3,-,TRBV6-2/TRBV6-3,CASSWAHLPRDTQYF,TGTGCCAGCAGTTGGGCCCACCTTCCTCGAGATACGCAGTATTTT
-,TRBJ2-7,-,TRBV5-1,CASSFGGALSSAYEQYF,TGCGCCAGCAGCTTTGGAGGGGCGCTTTCCTCAGCCTACGAGCAGTACTTC
few,TRBJ2-5,TRBD2,TRBV5-8,CASSLDRTNLGLAAQETQYF,TGTGCCAGCAGCCTAGACCGAACTAATCTCGGACTAGCGGCACAAGAGACCCAGTACTTC
-,TRBJ2-2,-,TRBV5-1,CASSFGEANTGELFF,TGCGCCAGCAGCTTCGGGGAGGCGAACACCGGGGAGCTGTTTTTT
-,TRBJ2-7,TRBD1,TRBV9,CASSVGAGTVAYEQYF,TGTGCCAGCAGCGTAGGGGCAGGGACAGTAGCCTACGAGCAGTACTTC
once,TRBJ2-3,TRBD2,TRBV6-1,CASSEDGGALGTQYF,TGTGCCAGCAGTGAAGACGGGGGGGCCCTCGGTACGCAGTATTTT
-,TRBJ2-5,-,TRBV7-9,CASSLATGGATQYF,TGTGCCAGCAGCTTAGCCACAGGGGGGGCGACCCAGTACTTC
-,TRBJ1-1,TRBD1,TRBV10-3,CAITSTGENTEAFF,TGTGCCATCACCTCCACAGGGGAGAACACTGAAGCTTTCTTT
-,TRBJ2-3,-,TRBV18,CASASGGTDTQYF,TGTGCCAGCGCGAGCGGTGGCACAGATACGCAGTATTTT
few,TRBJ2-7,-,TRBV20-1,CSAPYRYEQYF,TGCAGTGCTCCGTATCGCTACGAGCAGTACTTC